This T cell receptor beta chain appears in the sequencing data of a study of T-cell memory formation after mild COVID-19. Study-wide background: TCR clusters were largely donor specific.

This clonotype was found many times. The antigen remains undetermined. Broader study findings: CD4/CD8 balance held among clones contracting day 15 to 85, and later expanders leaned CD4+.

Libraries for TCRalpha and TCRbeta carried sample barcodes and unique molecular identifiers via 5'RACE. TCRdb used MiXCR to reprocess the 5' RACE reads, holding one entry per CDR3 protein. The table includes around 340,000 distinct CDR3 sequences, approximately 15% detected once. The CDR3 spans 15 residues. Germline V CDR1 and CDR2: SGHVS, FNYEAQ. The V gene lost 2 bases and the J gene lost 0 bases, with 7 bases spanning the gap. The sample was PBMCs or a T cell subset sorted from them (not recorded which). This sequence originates from a young man who had mild COVID-19 (a few samples of this study predate the infection). Cell type and time point are not known. The chain couples TRBV7-6 to TRBJ1-4; D remains ambiguous. The CDR3 region has the DNA TGTGCCAGCAGCTTAAGACCGGCAACTAATGAAAAACTGTTTTTT. It encodes CASSLRPATNEKLFF.